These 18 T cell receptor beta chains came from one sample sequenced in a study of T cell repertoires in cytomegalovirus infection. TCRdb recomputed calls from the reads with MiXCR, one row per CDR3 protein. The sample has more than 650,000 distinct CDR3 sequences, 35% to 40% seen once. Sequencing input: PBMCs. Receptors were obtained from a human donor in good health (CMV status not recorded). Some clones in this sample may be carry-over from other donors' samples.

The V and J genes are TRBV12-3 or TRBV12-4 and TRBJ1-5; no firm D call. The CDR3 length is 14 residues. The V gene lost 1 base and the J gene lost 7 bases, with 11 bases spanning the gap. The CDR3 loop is CASSLGGNLQPQHF. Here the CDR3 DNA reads TGTGCCAGCAGTTTAGGAGGGAATTTACAGCCCCAGCATTTT.

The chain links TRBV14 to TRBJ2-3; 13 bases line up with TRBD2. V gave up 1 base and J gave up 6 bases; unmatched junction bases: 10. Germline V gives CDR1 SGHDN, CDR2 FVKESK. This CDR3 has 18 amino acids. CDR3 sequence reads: CASSQVDWTSGRIDTQYF. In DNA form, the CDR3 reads TGTGCCAGCAGCCAAGTCGATTGGACTAGCGGGAGAATTGATACGCAGTATTTT. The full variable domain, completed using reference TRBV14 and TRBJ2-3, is EAGVTQFPSHSVIEKGQTVTLRCDPISGHDNLYWYRRVMGKEIKFLLHFVKESKQDESGMPNNRFLAERTGGTYSTLKVQPAELEDSGVYFCASSQVDWTSGRIDTQYFGPGTRLTVL.

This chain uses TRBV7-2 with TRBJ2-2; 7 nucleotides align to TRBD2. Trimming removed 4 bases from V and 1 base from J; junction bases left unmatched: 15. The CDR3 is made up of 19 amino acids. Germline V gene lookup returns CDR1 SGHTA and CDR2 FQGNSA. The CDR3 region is CASSSRRGAGKMNTGELFF. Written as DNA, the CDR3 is TGTGCCAGCAGCTCACGGAGGGGAGCGGGGAAAATGAACACCGGGGAGCTGTTTTTT.

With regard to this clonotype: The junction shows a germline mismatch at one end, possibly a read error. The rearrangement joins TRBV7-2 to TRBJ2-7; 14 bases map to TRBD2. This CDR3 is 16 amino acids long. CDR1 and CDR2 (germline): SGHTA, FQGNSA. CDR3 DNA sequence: TGTGCCAGCTGTCCACGGACTAGCGGGAGGTCCGGCGAGCAATCCTTC. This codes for CASCPRTSGRSGEQSF. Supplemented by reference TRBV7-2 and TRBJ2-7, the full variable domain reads GAGVSQSPSNKVTEKGKDVELRCDPISGHTALYWYRQSLGQGLEFLIYFQGNSAPDKSGLPSDRFSAERTGGSVSTLTIQRTQQEDSAVYLCASCPRTSGRSGEQSFGPGTRLTVT.

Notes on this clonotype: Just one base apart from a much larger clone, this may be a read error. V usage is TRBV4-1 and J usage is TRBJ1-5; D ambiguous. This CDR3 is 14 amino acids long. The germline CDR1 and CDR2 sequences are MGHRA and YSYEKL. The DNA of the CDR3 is TGCGCCAGCAGCCAAGGAGGTAGCAATCAGCCCAAGCATTTT. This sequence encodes CASSQGGSNQPKHF.

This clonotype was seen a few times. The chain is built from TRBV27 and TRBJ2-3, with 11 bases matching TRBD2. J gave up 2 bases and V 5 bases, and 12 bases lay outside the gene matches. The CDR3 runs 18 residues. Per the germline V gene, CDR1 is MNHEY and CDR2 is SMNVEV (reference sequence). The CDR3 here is CASSVLAGGRASTDTQYF. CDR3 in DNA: TGTGCCAGCAGTGTCCTAGCGGGAGGCCGGGCGTCCACAGATACGCAGTATTTT.

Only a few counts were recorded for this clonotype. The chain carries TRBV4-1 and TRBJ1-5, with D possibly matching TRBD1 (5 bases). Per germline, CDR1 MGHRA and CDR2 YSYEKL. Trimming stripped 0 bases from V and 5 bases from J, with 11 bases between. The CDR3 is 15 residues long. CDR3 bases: TGCGCCAGCAGCCAAGATGGGAGACAGTATCAGCCCCAGCATTTT. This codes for CASSQDGRQYQPQHF.

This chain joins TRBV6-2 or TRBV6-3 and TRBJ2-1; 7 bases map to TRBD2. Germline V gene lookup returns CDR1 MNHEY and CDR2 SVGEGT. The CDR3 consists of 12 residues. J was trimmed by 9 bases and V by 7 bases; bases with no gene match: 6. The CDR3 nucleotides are TGTGCCAGCACCCGCGGGAGCACTGAGCAGTTCTTC. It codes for CASTRGSTEQFF.

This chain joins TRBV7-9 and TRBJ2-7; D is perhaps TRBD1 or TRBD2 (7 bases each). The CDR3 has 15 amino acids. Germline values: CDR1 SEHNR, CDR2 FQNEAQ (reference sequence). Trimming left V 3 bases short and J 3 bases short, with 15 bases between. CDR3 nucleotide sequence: TGTGCCAGCAGCTTCCCAGGGGGGGGCCTCTACGAGCAGTACTTC. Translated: CASSFPGGGLYEQYF.

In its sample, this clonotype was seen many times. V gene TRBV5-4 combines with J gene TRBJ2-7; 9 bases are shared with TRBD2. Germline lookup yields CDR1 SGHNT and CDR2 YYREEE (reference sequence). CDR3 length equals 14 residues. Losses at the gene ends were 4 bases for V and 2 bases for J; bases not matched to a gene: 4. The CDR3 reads CASSRSGGTYEQYF. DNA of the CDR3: TGTGCCAGCAGCAGAAGCGGGGGGACCTACGAGCAGTACTTC.

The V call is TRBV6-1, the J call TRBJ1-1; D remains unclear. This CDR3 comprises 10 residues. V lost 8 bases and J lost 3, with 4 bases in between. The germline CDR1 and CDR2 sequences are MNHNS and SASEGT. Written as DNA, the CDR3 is TGTGCCAGCCGCTACACTGAAGCTTTCTTT. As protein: CASRYTEAFF.

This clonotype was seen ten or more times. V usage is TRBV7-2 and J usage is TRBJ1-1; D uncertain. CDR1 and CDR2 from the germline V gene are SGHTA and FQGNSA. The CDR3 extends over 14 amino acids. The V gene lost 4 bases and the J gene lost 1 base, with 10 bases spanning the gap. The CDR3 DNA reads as TGTGCCAGCAGCTCCTCGAGAGAGAACACTGAAGCTTTCTTT. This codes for CASSSSRENTEAFF.

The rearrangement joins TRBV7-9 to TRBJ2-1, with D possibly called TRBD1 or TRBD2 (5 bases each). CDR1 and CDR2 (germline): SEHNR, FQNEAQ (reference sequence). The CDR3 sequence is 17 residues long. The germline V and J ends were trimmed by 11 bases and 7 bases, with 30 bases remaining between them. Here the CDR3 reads CARRVGGSAGWGNEQFF. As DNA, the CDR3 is TGTGCCCGCCGAGTAGGCGGAAGTGCTGGGTGGGGGAATGAGCAGTTCTTC.

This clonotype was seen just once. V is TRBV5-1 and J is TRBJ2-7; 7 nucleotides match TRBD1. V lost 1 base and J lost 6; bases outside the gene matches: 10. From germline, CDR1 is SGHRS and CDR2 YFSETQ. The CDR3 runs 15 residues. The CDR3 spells CASSLIGTELREQYF. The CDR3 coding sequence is TGCGCCAGCAGCTTGATCGGGACAGAGCTGCGCGAGCAGTACTTC.

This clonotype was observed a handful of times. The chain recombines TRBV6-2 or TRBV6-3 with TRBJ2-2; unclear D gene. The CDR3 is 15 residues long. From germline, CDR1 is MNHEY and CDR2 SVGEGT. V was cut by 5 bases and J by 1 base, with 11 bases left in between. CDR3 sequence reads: CASSLAALNTGELFF. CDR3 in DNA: TGTGCCAGCAGTCTGGCAGCGCTGAACACCGGGGAGCTGTTTTTT.

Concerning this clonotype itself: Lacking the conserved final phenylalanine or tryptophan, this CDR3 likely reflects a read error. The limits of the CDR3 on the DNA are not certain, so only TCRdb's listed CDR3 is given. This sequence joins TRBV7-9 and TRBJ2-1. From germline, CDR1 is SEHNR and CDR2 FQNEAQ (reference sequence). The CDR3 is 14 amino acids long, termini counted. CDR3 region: CASSLGLDRLSAFL.

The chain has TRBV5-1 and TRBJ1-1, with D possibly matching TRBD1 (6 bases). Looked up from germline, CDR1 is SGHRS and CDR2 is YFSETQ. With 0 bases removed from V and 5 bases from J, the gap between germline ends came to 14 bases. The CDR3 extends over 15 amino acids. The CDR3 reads CASSLGGALGTEAFF. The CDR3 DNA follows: TGCGCCAGCAGCTTGGGGGGGGCCCTGGGGACTGAAGCTTTCTTT.

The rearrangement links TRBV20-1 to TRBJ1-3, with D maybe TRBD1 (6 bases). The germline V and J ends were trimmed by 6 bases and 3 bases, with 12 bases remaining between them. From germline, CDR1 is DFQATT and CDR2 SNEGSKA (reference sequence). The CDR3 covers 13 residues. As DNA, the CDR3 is TGCAGTGCACCGGGACACCGTGGAAACACCATATATTTT. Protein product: CSAPGHRGNTIYF.